Below, 21 T cell receptor beta chains from the same sample are listed, as sequenced in a study of blood T cell repertoires in COVID-19. Data came from immunoSEQ multiplex PCR; TCRdb stores just in-frame clones and leaves some out. The data contain some 390,000 clones, about 87% of them singletons. The sequenced sample consisted of peripheral blood. These receptors were taken from a human donor in a cohort sampled during active COVID-19.

CDR3 protein: CSVMGGTEAFF. Written as DNA, the CDR3 is TGCAGCGTGATGGGGGGAACTGAAGCTTTCTTT. This chain joins TRBV29-1 and TRBJ1-1, with D possibly matching TRBD1 (5 bases). Germline V CDR1 and CDR2: SQVTM, ANQGSEA. The length of the CDR3 is 11 residues. Trimming left V 6 bases short and J 5 bases short, with 10 bases between. Complete variable domain (other parts from reference TRBV29-1 and TRBJ1-1): SAVISQKPSRDICQRGTSLTIQCQVDSQVTMMFWYRQQPGQSLTLIATANQGSEATYESGFVIDKFPISRPNLTFSTLTVSNMSPEDSSIYLCSVMGGTEAFFGQGTRLTVV.

Concerning this clone itself: Since a far larger clone is one base different, this is likely a read error. This chain joins TRBV7-2 and TRBJ1-6; D remains ambiguous. Per germline, CDR1 SGHTA and CDR2 FQGNSA. The CDR3 is 15 amino acids. V was trimmed by 5 bases and J by 0 bases, leaving 8 bases between them. The CDR3 loop is CASSVGSSYNSPLHF. The CDR3 coding sequence is TGTGCCAGCAGCGTAGGGAGCTCCTATAATTCACCCCTCCACTTT.

This chain uses TRBV5-1 with TRBJ1-4, with TRBD1 identical over 8 bases. The CDR3 has 14 amino acids. Unmatched junction bases numbered 5, after V lost 5 bases and J lost 5 bases. Germline V gives CDR1 SGHRS, CDR2 YFSETQ. CDR3 loop: CASRTGTGNEKLFF. The CDR3 DNA is TGCGCCAGCAGGACCGGGACAGGAAATGAAAAACTGTTTTTT.

The rearrangement uses TRBV6-5 and TRBJ1-1; 7 bases match TRBD1. Germline CDR1 and CDR2: MNHEY and SVGAGI. This CDR3 spans 14 amino acids. Germline trimming cut 6 bases from V and 7 bases from J; bases unmatched to any gene: 11. CDR3 nucleotides: TGTGCCAGCAGACTCGACTCGGACAGGTATGAAGCTTTCTTT. Protein: CASRLDSDRYEAFF.

V is TRBV29-1 and J is TRBJ2-7, with D unclear. CDR3 length equals 11 residues. Germline values: CDR1 SQVTM, CDR2 ANQGSEA. Trimming left V 4 bases short and J 0 bases short, with 4 bases between. The CDR3 region has the DNA TGCAGCGTTGCAGTCTCCTACGAGCAGTACTTC. This translates into CSVAVSYEQYF.

This clone turned up a few times. The chain recombines TRBV2 with TRBJ1-2; tentative D call: TRBD1 (5 bases). The CDR3 spans 13 residues. With 6 bases removed from V and 2 bases from J, the gap between germline ends came to 10 bases. The V gene's germline CDR1 is SNHLY and CDR2 FYNNEI. The CDR3 here is CASRIRQNYGYTF. CDR3 sequence (DNA): TGTGCCAGCAGGATTAGACAGAACTATGGCTACACCTTC. The full variable domain, rest sourced from reference TRBV2 and TRBJ1-2, is EPEVTQTPSHQVTQMGQEVILRCVPISNHLYFYWYRQILGQKVEFLVSFYNNEISEKSEIFDDQFSVERPDGSNFTLKIRSTKLEDSAMYFCASRIRQNYGYTFGSGTRLTVV.

The chain employs TRBV9 and TRBJ2-1; D might be TRBD2 (6 bases). Germline loops: CDR1 SGDLS, CDR2 YYNGEE. This CDR3 spans 15 amino acids. Trimming pared 4 bases from V and 8 bases from J, leaving 19 bases between. CDR3 region: CASSPSWGGAHEQFF. In DNA form, the CDR3 reads TGTGCCAGCAGCCCATCCTGGGGCGGGGCCCATGAGCAGTTCTTC.

This chain joins TRBV9 and TRBJ2-7; 9 bases match TRBD2. Unmatched junction bases numbered 9, after V lost 4 bases and J lost 1 base. This CDR3 is built from 16 residues. Germline V gives CDR1 SGDLS, CDR2 YYNGEE. CDR3 amino acids: CASSSHSGGLSYEQYF. CDR3 coding DNA: TGTGCCAGCAGCTCCCACAGCGGGGGGCTTTCCTACGAGCAGTACTTC.

The V gene is TRBV3-1 (or the pseudogene TRBV3-2), the J gene TRBJ2-3, with D possibly TRBD1 on 6 matching bases. This CDR3 has 16 amino acids. V dropped 4 bases and J dropped 2 bases, with 16 bases sitting between them. From germline, CDR1 is LGHDT and CDR2 YNNKEL (reference sequence). CDR3 in DNA: TGTGCCAGCAGCCGGGGTAGGACAGAGCTCACAGATACGCAGTATTTT. Translation: CASSRGRTELTDTQYF.

As for this clone: Germline is not matched at one junction end, which may reflect a read error. The genes are TRBV4-1 and TRBJ2-1; 13 bases align to TRBD2. The CDR3 runs 14 residues. Germline V CDR1 and CDR2: MGHRA, YSYEKL. The chain's CDR3 is CASRTSGGVNEQFF. The CDR3 nucleotides are TGTGCCAGCAGAACTAGCGGGGGGGTCAATGAGCAGTTCTTC.

This chain connects TRBV11-3 to TRBJ2-1, with TRBD2 as a possible D gene (6 bases). The CDR3 is 15 residues long. V gave up 5 bases and J gave up 9 bases, with 20 bases separating them. Germline V gene sequence: CDR1 SGHNT, CDR2 YENEEA. The CDR3 loop is CASSKGPRDFSEQFF. The CDR3 DNA follows: TGTGCCAGCAGCAAAGGGCCGCGGGACTTCAGTGAGCAGTTCTTC.

The genes are TRBV4-1 and TRBJ2-1; D possibly corresponds to TRBD2 (7 bases). Germline CDR1 MGHRA, CDR2 YSYEKL. This CDR3 has 16 residues. Trimming removed 0 bases from V and 8 bases from J, with 17 bases in between. The CDR3 spells CASSQDRGGSLDEQFF. CDR3 nucleotides: TGCGCCAGCAGCCAAGATCGCGGGGGCTCCTTGGATGAGCAGTTCTTC.

The gene calls are TRBV11-2 and TRBJ2-1; the match to TRBD2 covers 11 bases. There are 15 residues in the CDR3. From germline, CDR1 is SGHAT and CDR2 FQNNGV. With V trimmed by 1 base and J by 8 bases, 4 bases remained unmatched. The CDR3 region has the DNA TGTGCCAGCAGCTTAGTAGCGGGAGGGCCTTATGAGCAGTTCTTC. Translated, it gives CASSLVAGGPYEQFF. Using reference TRBV11-2 and TRBJ2-1 for the parts outside the CDR3, the full variable domain is EAGVAQSPRYKIIEKRQSVAFWCNPISGHATLYWYQQILGQGPKLLIQFQNNGVVDDSQLPKDRFSAERLKGVDSTLKIQPAKLEDSAVYLCASSLVAGGPYEQFFGPGTRLTVL.

This clone appeared a few times. This chain links TRBV7-2 with TRBJ2-5; tentative D call: TRBD2 (6 bases). This CDR3 is built from 14 residues. Germline loops: CDR1 SGHTA, CDR2 FQGNSA. The ends were cut back, 1 base at V and 3 bases at J, with 9 bases in the middle. The CDR3 region is CASSLGRLEETQYF. CDR3 sequence (DNA): TGTGCCAGCAGCTTAGGGCGACTAGAAGAGACCCAGTACTTC.

This chain connects TRBV5-6 to TRBJ1-3; tentative D call: TRBD1 (5 bases). Trimming left V 7 bases short and J 0 bases short, with 14 bases between. This CDR3 region has 15 residues. The V gene's germline CDR1 is SGHDT and CDR2 YYEEEE. Here the CDR3 DNA reads TGTGCCAGCGGGTTACAGGCCGGCTCTGGAAACACCATATATTTT. Protein product: CASGLQAGSGNTIYF.

The J gene is TRBJ2-7, the V gene TRBV28; a weak D match, TRBD2 (6 bases). The CDR3 sequence is 15 residues long. The V gene lost 2 bases and the J gene lost 3 bases, with 14 bases spanning the gap. Looked up from germline, CDR1 is MDHEN and CDR2 is SYDVKM. DNA for the CDR3: TGTGCCAGCAGTTTACGGGGGACGGAATACTACGAGCAGTACTTC. Translating gives CASSLRGTEYYEQYF.

The chain couples TRBV18 to TRBJ2-4; TRBD1 agrees at 7 bases. The CDR3 has 15 amino acids. Losses at the gene ends were 3 bases for V and 9 bases for J; bases not matched to a gene: 11. Germline CDR1 is KGHSH and CDR2 is LQKENI. DNA for the CDR3: TGTGCCAGCTCACCGACCGGGACAGCCTTCGCCATTCAGTACTTC. Translation: CASSPTGTAFAIQYF. Based on the CDR3 plus reference TRBV18 and TRBJ2-4, the full variable domain is NAGVMQNPRHLVRRRGQEARLRCSPMKGHSHVYWYRQLPEEGLKFMVYLQKENIIDESGMPKERFSAEFPKEGPSILRIQQVVRGDSAAYFCASSPTGTAFAIQYFGAGTRLSVL.

The chain couples TRBV2 to TRBJ2-1, with 8 bases identical to TRBD2. After removal of 6 bases from V and 6 bases from J, the junction contained 10 bases not matched to a gene. Germline CDR1 is SNHLY and CDR2 is FYNNEI. The CDR3 is 15 amino acids. The CDR3 coding sequence is TGTGCCAGCAGCACTAGCGGTCGACCCATCAATGAGCAGTTCTTC. As protein: CASSTSGRPINEQFF.

The rearrangement uses TRBV30 and TRBJ2-3; D perhaps matches TRBD1 (5 bases). Trimming left V 4 bases short and J 2 bases short, with 16 bases between. The germline V gene encodes CDR1 GTSNPN and CDR2 SVGIG (reference sequence). The CDR3 extends over 15 amino acids. CDR3 coding DNA: TGTGCCTGGATGCGACCCGACAGACACACAGATACGCAGTATTTT. This encodes CAWMRPDRHTDTQYF.

This clone was counted once. The chain links TRBV7-2 to TRBJ2-1, with D hard to call. CDR1 and CDR2 (germline): SGHTA, FQGNSA. Trimming took 2 bases from V and 0 from J, leaving 5 bases between them. The CDR3 is 14 residues long. The CDR3 region has the DNA TGTGCCAGCAGCTTACGCAGCTCCTACAATGAGCAGTTCTTC. It is translated as CASSLRSSYNEQFF.

The J gene is TRBJ1-1, the V gene TRBV21-1. TRBV21-1 is recorded as a pseudogene. This CDR3 is 18 amino acids long. CDR3 coding DNA: TGTGCCAGCAGCTCCCCGAGCGGGTGGGAGGTATGGAACACTGAAGCTTTCTTT. Amino acid sequence: CASSSPSGWEVWNTEAFF.